Following are 19 T cell receptor beta chains from one sample sequenced in a study of blood T cell repertoires in COVID-19. Assay used: immunoSEQ multiplex PCR; TCRdb lists only in-frame clones, some missing. The profile shows fewer than 350,000 clones, 85% to 90% of them singletons. Sequenced input: PBMCs or T cells enriched from blood (not recorded which). The receptors originated from a woman in her thirties with acute COVID-19.

The rearrangement uses TRBV7-2 and TRBJ2-7; D remains ambiguous. Germline lookup yields CDR1 SGHTA and CDR2 FQGNSA. V shed 5 bases and J shed 3 bases, with 17 bases lying between them. The length of the CDR3 is 15 residues. The CDR3 sequence is CASSLPNAHFYEQYF. The CDR3 DNA follows: TGTGCCAGCAGCCTACCTAATGCCCACTTCTACGAGCAGTACTTC.

Concerning this clone: Other nucleotide sequences from this sample produce the same CDR3. This chain links TRBV6-5 with TRBJ2-1; 13 bases line up with TRBD2. The length of the CDR3 is 15 residues. Unmatched junction bases numbered 4, after V lost 5 bases and J lost 6 bases. CDR1 is MNHEY and CDR2 is SVGAGI in the germline V gene. The CDR3 DNA reads as TGTGCCAGCAGTCCCGGGACTAGCGGGATCAATGAGCAGTTCTTC. This translates into CASSPGTSGINEQFF.

The chain joins TRBV5-5 to TRBJ2-2, with D maybe TRBD1 (5 bases). From germline, CDR1 is SGHKS and CDR2 YYEKEE (reference sequence). Trimming took off 2 bases at V and 1 base at J, with 9 bases between the two ends. This CDR3 is built from 15 residues. The CDR3 DNA reads TGTGCCAGCAGCTTCGGGCAGGGGAACACCGGGGAGCTGTTTTTT. It is translated as CASSFGQGNTGELFF.

The V gene is TRBV7-8, the J gene TRBJ2-7; TRBD2 matches at 13 bases. CDR1 is SGHVS and CDR2 is FQNEAQ in the germline V gene. There are 17 residues in the CDR3. V was clipped by 5 bases and J by 6 bases; unmatched bases: 13. CDR3 in DNA: TGTGCCAGCAGCCCGTCCCTCACGGGACTAGCGGGATTCGAGCAGTACTTC. Encoded protein: CASSPSLTGLAGFEQYF.

CDR3 loop: CASSPGRNTEAFF. CDR3 DNA sequence: TGTGCCAGCAGTCCGGGGAGGAACACTGAAGCTTTCTTT. The rearrangement joins TRBV12-3 or TRBV12-4 to TRBJ1-1, with D unclear. The CDR3 is made up of 13 amino acids. V lost 5 bases and J lost 1, with 8 bases in between.

The chain employs TRBV28 and TRBJ1-5; a possible D gene is TRBD1 (5 bases). The CDR3 runs to 14 residues. CDR1 and CDR2 from the germline V gene are MDHEN and SYDVKM. V gave up 3 bases and J gave up 3 bases, with 9 bases separating them. As DNA, the CDR3 is TGTGCCAGCAGTTTGGGGACTGACAATCAGCCCCAGCATTTT. Its translation is CASSLGTDNQPQHF. Complete variable domain (other parts from reference TRBV28 and TRBJ1-5): DVKVTQSSRYLVKRTGEKVFLECVQDMDHENMFWYRQDPGLGLRLIYFSYDVKMKEKGDIPEGYSVSREKKERFSLILESASTNQTSMYLCASSLGTDNQPQHFGDGTRLSIL.

As DNA, the CDR3 is TGTGCCAGTAGTTTTGAAGCAATTAGCAGAACGTACACCGGGGAGCTGTTTTTT. It codes for CASSFEAISRTYTGELFF. The gene calls are TRBV19 and TRBJ2-2; D not certain. Germline CDR1 reads LNHDA; CDR2 reads SQIVND (reference sequence). Trimming took 5 bases from V and 3 from J, leaving 22 bases between them. CDR3 length equals 18 residues.

This sequence joins TRBV11-2 and TRBJ2-3; D call uncertain. The CDR3 is made up of 13 amino acids. CDR1 is SGHAT, CDR2 FQNNGV, per germline. V lost 1 base and J 5 bases, leaving 7 bases between the germline ends. The CDR3 protein is CASSLAVIDTQYF. For the CDR3, the DNA is TGTGCCAGCAGCTTAGCAGTTATAGATACGCAGTATTTT.

The CDR3 protein is CASWGGPGNTIYF. The CDR3 DNA follows: TGTGCCAGTTGGGGGGGACCTGGAAACACCATATATTTT. The chain combines TRBV6-5 with TRBJ1-3; perhaps TRBD1 as D (5 bases). Germline V gene sequence: CDR1 MNHEY, CDR2 SVGAGI. Between the trimmed V and J ends, which lost 9 bases and 2 bases, there was a span of 11 bases. There are 13 residues in the CDR3.

The chain is built from TRBV6-5 and TRBJ2-5; TRBD2 matches at 8 bases. V trimming: 2 bases; J trimming: 4 bases; junction bases outside the gene matches: 3. The CDR3 runs 14 residues. The germline gives CDR1 MNHEY, CDR2 SVGAGI. The CDR3 coding sequence is TGTGCCAGCAGTTACGGGCTAGCGGGAGAGACCCAGTACTTC. Translating it yields CASSYGLAGETQYF.

This chain uses TRBV28 with TRBJ2-1, with 8 bases aligning to TRBD1. CDR1 is MDHEN, CDR2 SYDVKM, per germline. The CDR3 has 15 residues. V lost 1 base, J lost 6 bases, and 5 bases stayed unmatched. The CDR3 here is CASSLYQGAGNEQFF. CDR3 DNA: TGTGCCAGCAGTTTATATCAGGGGGCCGGCAATGAGCAGTTCTTC.

The chain couples TRBV5-6 to TRBJ2-7, with D possibly matching TRBD2 (6 bases). V was cut by 4 bases and J by 6 bases, with 20 bases left in between. CDR3 length: 15 residues. Germline CDR1 is SGHDT and CDR2 is YYEEEE. The CDR3 is CASSAVGGLFGEQYF. DNA for the CDR3: TGTGCCAGCAGCGCGGTGGGGGGACTTTTCGGCGAGCAGTACTTC.

V is TRBV4-1 and J is TRBJ1-1; D not resolved. Germline V CDR1 and CDR2: MGHRA, YSYEKL. V lost 4 bases and J lost 4, with 13 bases in between. This CDR3 spans 14 amino acids. CDR3 in DNA: TGCGCCAGCAGCCCAGGAGGAGGGAGCACTGAAGCTTTCTTT. Translating gives CASSPGGGSTEAFF.

The chain joins TRBV6-5 to TRBJ1-2; maybe TRBD1 (6 bases). CDR1 is MNHEY and CDR2 is SVGAGI in the germline V gene. This CDR3 contains 16 residues. V was shortened by 2 bases and J by 4 bases, with 17 bases between the two germline ends. The CDR3 nucleotides are TGTGCCAGCAGTTACACACAGGGTGAGAGGGCCTATGGCTACACCTTC. Translated: CASSYTQGERAYGYTF.

V gene TRBV7-8 combines with J gene TRBJ1-3, with no clear D. The germline gives CDR1 SGHVS, CDR2 FQNEAQ. V was cut by 7 bases and J by 1 base, with 11 bases left in between. The CDR3 is 14 amino acids. The CDR3, as DNA: TGTGCCAGCACCCCCGGGTCTTCTGGAAACACCATATATTTT. Translation gives CASTPGSSGNTIYF.

The V call is TRBV5-1, the J call TRBJ1-2; the match to TRBD1 covers 11 bases. V lost 6 bases and J lost 8; bases outside the gene matches: 6. The CDR3 sequence is 13 residues long. From germline, CDR1 is SGHRS and CDR2 YFSETQ. The CDR3 DNA follows: TGCGCCAGCACCATGGGACAGGGGGTAGGCTACACCTTC. Translation: CASTMGQGVGYTF. Full variable domain (missing parts from reference TRBV5-1 and TRBJ1-2): KAGVTQTPRYLIKTRGQQVTLSCSPISGHRSVSWYQQTPGQGLQFLFEYFSETQRNKGNFPGRFSGRQFSNSRSEMNVSTLELGDSALYLCASTMGQGVGYTFGSGTRLTVV.

The V call is TRBV6-5, the J call TRBJ2-1; D is undetermined. V was pared by 6 bases and J by 5 bases, with 11 bases between. This CDR3 has 13 residues. Germline V lookup: CDR1 MNHEY, CDR2 SVGAGI. The CDR3 DNA sequence: TGTGCCAGCAGCCCAGGCAAGAACAATGAGCAGTTCTTC. It translates to CASSPGKNNEQFF.

In DNA, the CDR3 is TGCAGCGTTGGGGCAAGTTATGGCTACACCTTC. Translating it yields CSVGASYGYTF. The J gene is TRBJ1-2, the V gene TRBV29-1; D unresolved. The germline V and J ends were trimmed by 4 bases and 5 bases, with 8 bases remaining between them. Germline CDR1 and CDR2: SQVTM and ANQGSEA. The length of the CDR3 is 11 residues.

The rearrangement uses TRBV2 and TRBJ2-7; D gene ambiguous. The V gene's germline CDR1 is SNHLY and CDR2 FYNNEI. Trimming took off 5 bases at V and 1 base at J, with 15 bases between the two ends. CDR3 length: 15 residues. The CDR3 bases are TGTGCCAGCAGTTCTAGTATTGGCGGTTCCTACGAGCAGTACTTC. It translates to CASSSSIGGSYEQYF.